The sequence of this T cell receptor beta chain was determined in a study of blood T cell repertoires in COVID-19. As for the study in general: The samples span acute and convalescent COVID-19 from the United States, Italy and Spain. The analysed material was cDNA or gDNA that came from T cells, B-cell-depleted T cells, or PBMCs.

Study processing details: Nucleated cell counts were estimated from reference gene primer amplification. Assay: immunoSEQ multiplex PCR; the TCRdb copy retains only in-frame clones and omits some. V and J calls and clone size are those listed in that table; D and trimming were worked out from the DNA. The table includes approximately 170,000 clones, 65% to 85% detected once. This CDR3 spans 17 amino acids. Trimming took 2 bases from V and 8 from J, leaving 22 bases between them. Germline-derived CDR1 and CDR2 are MNHNS and SASEGT. This receptor was obtained from a human donor with acute or convalescent COVID-19. The donor label of this sample is uncertain. Sequencing was performed on peripheral blood. The chain carries TRBV6-1 and TRBJ2-1; tentatively, D is TRBD1 (6 bases). CDR3 nucleotides: TGTGCCAGCAGTGAAACAAAGGGACACCCAAGAGGGGATGAGCAGTTCTTC. Translated: CASSETKGHPRGDEQFF.